The T cell receptor (beta chain) described here comes from a study of cytomegalovirus exposure and HLA in healthy donors. Points from the study as a whole: The classifier reportedly diagnosed cytomegalovirus status with high specificity and sensitivity. It was likely that a cluster of highly shared sequence variants was a sequencing artifact. Rarity marked most TCR sequences, yet some public TCRs occurred in many donors. Available immune exposure information was restricted to CMV serostatus only.

It was with 60 Vbeta and 13 Jbeta primers that the PCR ran. TCRdb's table, derived via immunoSEQ multiplex PCR, lists solely in-frame clones and lacks some. The table lists about 200,000 clones, less than 80% of them singletons. With respect to this clone: Its matching antigen is unknown.

Germline V CDR1 and CDR2: MNHNS, SASEGT. V lost 2 bases to trimming and J lost 4 bases, with 11 bases between them. The CDR3 extends over 14 amino acids. This receptor was taken from a girl aged 2-9 years in good health and CMV-seronegative. The gene calls are TRBV6-1 and TRBJ1-2; the D is unclear. Material: PBMCs. In DNA form, the CDR3 reads TGTGCCAGCAGTGAACCCCCAGACTTCTATGGCTACACCTTC. Translation: CASSEPPDFYGYTF.